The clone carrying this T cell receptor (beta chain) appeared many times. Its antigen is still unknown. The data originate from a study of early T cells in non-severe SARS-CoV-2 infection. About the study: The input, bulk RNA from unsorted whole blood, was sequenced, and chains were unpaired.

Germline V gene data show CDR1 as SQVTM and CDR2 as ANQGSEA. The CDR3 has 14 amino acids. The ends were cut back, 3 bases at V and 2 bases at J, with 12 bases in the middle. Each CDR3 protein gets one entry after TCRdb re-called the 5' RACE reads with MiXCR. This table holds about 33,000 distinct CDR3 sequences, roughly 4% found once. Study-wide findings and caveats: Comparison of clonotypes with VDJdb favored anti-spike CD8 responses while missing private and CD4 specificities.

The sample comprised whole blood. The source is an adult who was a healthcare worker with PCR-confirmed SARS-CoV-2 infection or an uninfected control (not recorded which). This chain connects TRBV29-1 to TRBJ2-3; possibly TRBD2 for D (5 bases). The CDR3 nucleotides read TGCAGCGTTGAGGTCACTAGGTCCACAGATACGCAGTATTTT. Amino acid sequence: CSVEVTRSTDTQYF.